Shown below are 24 T cell receptor beta chains from a single sample sequenced in a study of CD8+ T cells in alopecia areata. Reverse transcription of extracted RNA yielded cDNA, which provided the sequencing template. TCRdb keeps only in-frame clones here, not all; method: immunoSEQ multiplex PCR. The sample holds about 76,000 clones, around 60% seen once. Sample treatment: oral pan-JAK inhibitor, 5-10 mg twice daily. The sequences come from CD8+ T cells sorted from blood, collected at week 24, from a patient treated with tofacitinib. The receptors originated from a human donor with alopecia areata.

The CDR3 region is CASSPNAGGLYEQYF. The CDR3 coding sequence is TGCGCCAGCAGCCCCAATGCAGGGGGACTCTACGAGCAGTACTTC. The chain combines TRBV4-1 with TRBJ2-7; possible D gene TRBD1, 7 bases. CDR3 length: 15 amino acids. CDR1 MGHRA and CDR2 YSYEKL come from the germline V gene. Deletions cut 4 bases from V and 3 bases from J, with 16 bases between.

This rearrangement joins TRBV5-6 to TRBJ2-3, with 8 bases aligning to TRBD1. The CDR3 contains 16 residues. Germline CDR1 SGHDT, CDR2 YYEEEE. Losses at the gene ends were 0 bases for V and 0 bases for J; bases not matched to a gene: 3. The CDR3 nucleotides are TGTGCCAGCAGCTTGGGGACAGGGATTAGCACAGATACGCAGTATTTT. Protein product: CASSLGTGISTDTQYF.

This clone was recorded a few times. This rearrangement joins TRBV7-9 to TRBJ1-1; 7 bases fit TRBD1. The J segment lost 3 bases and the V segment lost 4 bases, leaving 8 bases of the junction unmatched. Per germline, CDR1 SEHNR and CDR2 FQNEAQ (reference sequence). The CDR3 runs to 15 residues. The chain's CDR3 is CASSSPDTGDTEAFF. The CDR3 DNA reads TGTGCCAGCAGCTCCCCTGATACAGGGGACACTGAAGCTTTCTTT. Full variable domain (rest looked up from reference TRBV7-9 and TRBJ1-1): DTGVSQNPRHKITKRGQNVTFRCDPISEHNRLYWYRQTLGQGPEFLTYFQNEAQLEKSRLLSDRFSAERPKGSFSTLEIQRTEQGDSAMYLCASSSPDTGDTEAFFGQGTRLTVV.

This chain uses TRBV4-3 with TRBJ1-1, with a tentative D call TRBD1 (6 bases). Germline assignment: CDR1 LGHNA and CDR2 YSLEER. The CDR3 length is 16 residues. Trimming took off 3 bases at V and 6 bases at J, with 20 bases between the two ends. CDR3 protein: CASSHRSWIGGPEAFF. In DNA, the CDR3 is TGCGCCAGCAGCCACCGTTCGTGGATAGGGGGACCTGAAGCTTTCTTT.

V is TRBV9 and J is TRBJ2-7; the D gene is possibly TRBD2 (6 bases). V lost 2 bases, J lost 2 bases, and 14 bases lay in between. The germline V gene encodes CDR1 SGDLS and CDR2 YYNGEE. The CDR3 is made up of 15 amino acids. The CDR3 nucleotides read TGTGCCAGCAGCGTCGGAGGGCCGATGACCTACGAGCAGTACTTC. Its translation: CASSVGGPMTYEQYF.

This clone was recorded only once. The V and J genes are TRBV5-1 and TRBJ1-1; tentatively, D is TRBD1 (6 bases). CDR3 size: 13 residues. Germline loops: CDR1 SGHRS, CDR2 YFSETQ. V lost 1 base and J lost 7, with 11 bases in between. The CDR3 spells CASSLWTDYEAFF. The CDR3, as DNA: TGCGCCAGCAGCTTGTGGACAGACTATGAAGCTTTCTTT.

The chain couples TRBV4-2 to TRBJ2-3; 15 bases match TRBD2. The CDR3 loop spans 18 amino acids. The junction had 8 bases not matched to a gene; V was cut back by 5 bases and J by 2 bases. Germline assignment: CDR1 LGHNA and CDR2 YNFKEQ. The CDR3 DNA reads as TGTGCCAGCAGCGACCAGGGACTAGCGGGGGGAATCACAGATACGCAGTATTTT. Its translation is CASSDQGLAGGITDTQYF.

This clone has just a few counts. The chain employs TRBV29-1 and TRBJ1-2; D gene unclear. CDR3 length equals 13 residues. The V end lost 3 bases, the J end lost 1 base, and 9 bases lay between the germline ends. Germline values: CDR1 SQVTM, CDR2 ANQGSEA. In DNA, the CDR3 is TGCAGCGTTGAGTTGGAGGGTAACTATGGCTACACCTTC. It specifies CSVELEGNYGYTF.

V is TRBV6-6 and J is TRBJ2-7, with 12 bases that match TRBD2. Looked up from germline, CDR1 is MNHNY and CDR2 is SVGAGI (reference sequence). CDR3 length: 15 residues. After removal of 6 bases from V and 2 bases from J, the junction contained 5 bases not matched to a gene. CDR3 loop: CASRSTSGGTYEQYF. In DNA form, the CDR3 reads TGTGCCAGCAGGTCAACTAGCGGGGGGACCTACGAGCAGTACTTC.

The V and J genes are TRBV18 and TRBJ2-1; the D gene is possibly TRBD1 (6 bases). The V end was cut by 3 bases, the J end by 5 bases, with 17 bases between. Germline V gene lookup returns CDR1 KGHSH and CDR2 LQKENI. This CDR3 contains 16 residues. The CDR3 loop is CASSPPPAGAHNEQFF. In nucleotides, the CDR3 is TGTGCCAGCTCACCCCCCCCGGCAGGGGCCCACAATGAGCAGTTCTTC. Drawing the rest from reference TRBV18 and TRBJ2-1, the complete variable domain is NAGVMQNPRHLVRRRGQEARLRCSPMKGHSHVYWYRQLPEEGLKFMVYLQKENIIDESGMPKERFSAEFPKEGPSILRIQQVVRGDSAAYFCASSPPPAGAHNEQFFGPGTRLTVL.

This clone showed up just a few times. The V call is TRBV7-9, the J call TRBJ2-3; TRBD2 might be the D (5 bases). Germline CDR1 SEHNR, CDR2 FQNEAQ (reference sequence). V shed 5 bases and J shed 2 bases, with 17 bases lying between them. The CDR3 length is 16 residues. CDR3 region: CASSPPGRRDTDTQYF. CDR3 DNA: TGTGCCAGCAGCCCCCCGGGTAGACGGGACACAGATACGCAGTATTTT.

The chain has TRBV4-1 and TRBJ1-2; 9 bases agree with TRBD1. The germline V gene encodes CDR1 MGHRA and CDR2 YSYEKL. The CDR3 runs 17 residues. The V gene end was trimmed by 3 bases and the J gene end by 5 bases; junction bases not matched to a gene: 13. This CDR3 is CASSHQIQTGGKYGYTF. CDR3 DNA sequence: TGCGCCAGCAGCCATCAAATACAGACAGGGGGAAAATATGGCTACACCTTC.

Only a few counts were recorded for this clone. CDR3 DNA: TGCGCCAGCAGGCCACGAGGGACTAGCGGGAGCGGGACCCAGTACTTC. Amino acids: CASRPRGTSGSGTQYF. This chain joins TRBV4-1 and TRBJ2-5, with 14 bases lining up with TRBD2. The V segment lost 6 bases and the J segment 7 bases; nucleotides outside the gene matches: 10. CDR1 and CDR2 from the germline V gene are MGHRA and YSYEKL. This CDR3 is 16 amino acids long.

The chain is built from TRBV5-4 and TRBJ1-2; a weak D match, TRBD1 (6 bases). This CDR3 has 15 residues. Trimming stripped 2 bases from V and 1 base from J, with 12 bases between. Germline V gives CDR1 SGHNT, CDR2 YYREEE (reference sequence). In nucleotides, the CDR3 is TGTGCCAGCAGCTTAGGCCAGGGGCTTAACTATGGCTACACCTTC. It specifies CASSLGQGLNYGYTF.

This clone turned up a few times. The chain links TRBV7-2 to TRBJ2-7; maybe TRBD2 (5 bases). The CDR3 loop spans 13 amino acids. The V gene lost 6 bases and the J gene lost 2 bases, with 11 bases spanning the gap. CDR1 is SGHTA, CDR2 FQGNSA, per germline. DNA of the CDR3: TGTGCCAGCAGTGAGGGAAGCGCCTACGAGCAGTACTTC. This encodes CASSEGSAYEQYF.

The chain employs TRBV4-1 and TRBJ1-1; 7 bases align to TRBD1. From germline, CDR1 is MGHRA and CDR2 YSYEKL. The trim removed 3 bases at V and 0 bases at J, leaving 4 bases unmatched. The CDR3 spans 15 residues. The CDR3 reads CASSQAGGVNTEAFF. The CDR3 region has the DNA TGCGCCAGCAGCCAGGCAGGGGGGGTGAACACTGAAGCTTTCTTT.

This clone was observed a handful of times. This chain connects TRBV7-9 to TRBJ2-1, with 7 bases identical to TRBD1. Per the germline V gene, CDR1 is SEHNR and CDR2 is FQNEAQ (reference sequence). V lost 1 base and J lost 8; bases outside the gene matches: 11. The CDR3 loop spans 16 amino acids. CDR3 sequence reads: CASSLVVTGSGDEQFF. DNA for the CDR3: TGTGCCAGCAGCTTAGTTGTGACAGGGAGCGGAGATGAGCAGTTCTTC.

The chain combines TRBV29-1 with TRBJ1-1; a possible D gene is TRBD1 (6 bases). Trimming removed 6 bases at V and 1 base at J, with 6 bases between. This CDR3 comprises 11 residues. Per germline, CDR1 SQVTM and CDR2 ANQGSEA. The CDR3 loop is CSVGQNTEAFF. The DNA of the CDR3 is TGCAGCGTGGGACAGAACACTGAAGCTTTCTTT.

CDR3 region: CASSLEVAGVADTQYF. As DNA, the CDR3 is TGTGCCAGCAGCTTAGAAGTAGCGGGGGTGGCAGATACGCAGTATTTT. The chain carries TRBV7-6 and TRBJ2-3; 9 bases agree with TRBD2. CDR3 length equals 16 residues. Germline V gene lookup returns CDR1 SGHVS and CDR2 FNYEAQ. J lost 4 bases, V lost 1 base, and 6 bases had no gene match.

The sample holds a few counts of this clone. The chain uses TRBV4-3 and TRBJ2-1; 9 bases line up with TRBD2. Germline-derived CDR1 and CDR2 are LGHNA and YSLEER. The CDR3 contains 15 residues. Trimming cost V 0 bases and J 7 bases; bases outside gene matches: 4. This chain's CDR3 is CASSQDAGGRNEQFF. As DNA, the CDR3 is TGCGCCAGCAGCCAAGATGCGGGGGGGCGAAATGAGCAGTTCTTC.

This clone turned up a few times. The chain joins TRBV5-1 to TRBJ1-1; weak D call: TRBD1 (5 bases). Germline V lookup: CDR1 SGHRS, CDR2 YFSETQ. CDR3 length: 18 residues. V lost 0 bases, J lost 0 bases, and 18 bases lay in between. The CDR3 reads CASSLAPRGPQVNTEAFF. CDR3 DNA: TGCGCCAGCAGCTTGGCCCCTAGGGGCCCGCAAGTGAACACTGAAGCTTTCTTT.

The chain couples TRBV9 to TRBJ2-1; 7 nucleotides agree with TRBD1. From germline, CDR1 is SGDLS and CDR2 YYNGEE. CDR3 length: 12 residues. Losses at the gene ends were 5 bases for V and 10 bases for J; bases not matched to a gene: 6. CDR3 DNA: TGTGCCAGCAGTAAACCGGGACAGGAGCAGTTCTTC. The encoded protein is CASSKPGQEQFF. Combining the CDR3 with reference TRBV9 and TRBJ2-1 gives the whole variable domain DSGVTQTPKHLITATGQRVTLRCSPRSGDLSVYWYQQSLDQGLQFLIQYYNGEERAKGNILERFSAQQFPDLHSELNLSSLELGDSALYFCASSKPGQEQFFGPGTRLTVL.

This rearrangement joins TRBV9 to TRBJ1-2, with D possibly matching TRBD1 (5 bases). V was pared by 0 bases and J by 2 bases, with 8 bases between. The CDR3 length is 14 residues. Germline loops: CDR1 SGDLS, CDR2 YYNGEE. CDR3 nucleotide sequence: TGTGCCAGCAGCGTAGTGGGGGGAAACTATGGCTACACCTTC. As protein: CASSVVGGNYGYTF.

The CDR3 protein is CASSPIGVDEQYF. CDR3 in DNA: TGTGCCAGCAGCCCTATAGGGGTAGACGAGCAGTACTTC. The gene calls are TRBV13 and TRBJ2-7; a possible D gene is TRBD1 (5 bases). The CDR3 consists of 13 residues. Trimming cost V 5 bases and J 5 bases, with 13 bases left between them. Germline V CDR1 and CDR2: PRHDT, FYEKMQ (reference sequence).